This TCR beta chain emerged from a study of cytomegalovirus exposure and HLA in healthy donors. Only in-frame clones appear in the TCRdb table, and some are missing; sequencing was by immunoSEQ multiplex PCR. Of 150,000 to 180,000 clones in the sample, about 82% were seen once. Study-level results: According to a subsequent analysis, TCR clusters identified in the first cohort showed a tendency to co-occur across the 120 or so validation repertoires. In vitro work confirmed that three CMV-associated chains recognize CMV antigens. Overall, approximately 150 TCR beta chains were annotated as cytomegalovirus-associated.

The germline CDR1 and CDR2 sequences are SGHTA and FQGTGA. There are 15 residues in the CDR3. V lost 3 bases and J 11 bases, leaving 19 bases between the germline ends. The study drew the donors from its approximately 120-subject validation cohort, separate from the approximately 700-subject first cohort. To note about this clone: Its cognate antigen is unknown.

The sequence was collected from a human donor in good health. The sample comprised PBMCs. The chain carries TRBV7-3 and TRBJ2-2; a weak D match, TRBD2 (6 bases). CDR3 nucleotide sequence: TGTGCCAGCAGCTTTGGGACTGCCCTAAAAGGAGAGCTGTTTTTT. Translated: CASSFGTALKGELFF. The full variable domain, completed using reference TRBV7-3 and TRBJ2-2, is GAGVSQTPSNKVTEKGKYVELRCDPISGHTALYWYRQSLGQGPEFLIYFQGTGAADDSGLPNDRFFAVRPEGSVSTLKIQRTERGDSAVYLCASSFGTALKGELFFGEGSRLTVL.